The T cell receptor (beta chain) under discussion was sequenced for a study of T cell responses to AZD1222 COVID-19 vaccine. Findings and limits, study-wide: Spike was spanned by vaccine-associated CD4 TCRs, which were dominant at 160-218 and 743-854.

Profiled with immunoSEQ multiplex PCR; TCRdb holds only in-frame clones, not every one. There are about 120,000 clones in the sample; about 80% occur only once, and under 10% lies in the top ten. The V end lost 3 bases, the J end lost 8 bases, and 15 bases lay between the germline ends. Germline loops: CDR1 SGHRS, CDR2 YFSETQ. CDR3 length: 15 residues. Turning to this clone: Its specificity is not known.

The chain employs TRBV5-1 and TRBJ2-6, with D possibly matching TRBD2 (6 bases). Source: peripheral blood, taken on day 0 of AZD1222 vaccination. The TCR originated in an adult in good health. This CDR3 reads CASSWGRDSSNVLTF. CDR3 bases: TGCGCCAGCAGCTGGGGCCGGGACTCCTCCAACGTCCTGACTTTC.